This T cell receptor beta chain was sequenced for a study of vaccination and CD4 T cells after COVID-19. In its sample, this clonotype was seen a few times. Its antigen is currently unknown. The CDR3 has 14 amino acids. Trimming pared 4 bases from V and 10 bases from J, leaving 15 bases between. Germline CDR1 reads SGHRS; CDR2 reads YFSETQ. An Oncomine TCR Beta short-read assay was used to sequence the DNA from cultured CD4+ T cells. One entry per CDR3 protein results from TCRdb running MiXCR on the PCR reads. The sample lists some 16,000 distinct CDR3 sequences, 40% to 65% occurring once. Treatment specified: approximately 9-day PBMC culture with coronavirus spike peptide pools or control peptides (ViraFEST assay).

The chain joins TRBV5-1 to TRBJ1-6; D perhaps matches TRBD1 (5 bases). This sample comprised CD4+ T cells from blood, cultured in vitro, obtained before SARS-CoV-2 vaccination. The receptor was isolated from a human donor who had recovered from COVID-19. The CDR3 spells CASSSTGPNSPLHF. CDR3 DNA sequence: TGCGCCAGCAGCAGCACAGGACCAAACTCACCCCTCCACTTT.